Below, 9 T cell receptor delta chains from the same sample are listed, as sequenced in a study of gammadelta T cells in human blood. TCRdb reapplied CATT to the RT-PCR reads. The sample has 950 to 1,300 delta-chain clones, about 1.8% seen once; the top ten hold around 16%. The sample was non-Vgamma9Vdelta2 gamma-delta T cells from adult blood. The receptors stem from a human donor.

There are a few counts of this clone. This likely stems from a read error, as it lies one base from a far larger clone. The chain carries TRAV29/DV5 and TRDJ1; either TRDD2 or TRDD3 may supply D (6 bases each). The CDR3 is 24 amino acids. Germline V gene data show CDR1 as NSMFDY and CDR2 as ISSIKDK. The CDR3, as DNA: TGTGCAGCAAGCGAGGCCTTCCCATTGTACTGGGATTACCGAAACCAGGGGTACACCGATAAACGCATCTTT. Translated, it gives CAASEAFPLYWDYRNQGYTDKRIF.

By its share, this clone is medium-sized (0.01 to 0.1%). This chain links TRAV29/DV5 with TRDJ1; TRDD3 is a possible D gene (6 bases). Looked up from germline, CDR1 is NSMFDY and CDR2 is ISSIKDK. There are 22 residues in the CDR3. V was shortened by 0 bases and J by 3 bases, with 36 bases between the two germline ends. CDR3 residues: CAASARSPGDTRRTYGADKLIF. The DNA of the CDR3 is TGTGCAGCAAGCGCGCGGTCCCCGGGAGATACGCGTCGGACCTACGGGGCCGATAAACTCATCTTT.

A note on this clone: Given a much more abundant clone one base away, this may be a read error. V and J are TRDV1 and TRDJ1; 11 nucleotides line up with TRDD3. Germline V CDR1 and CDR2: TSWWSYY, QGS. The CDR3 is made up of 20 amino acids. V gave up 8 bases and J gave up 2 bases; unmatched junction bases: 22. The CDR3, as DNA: TGTGCTCTTATCAAGGTCCCCGGTCTTGGGGGATACGGCAGGACCGATAAACTCATCTTT. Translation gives CALIKVPGLGGYGRTDKLIF.

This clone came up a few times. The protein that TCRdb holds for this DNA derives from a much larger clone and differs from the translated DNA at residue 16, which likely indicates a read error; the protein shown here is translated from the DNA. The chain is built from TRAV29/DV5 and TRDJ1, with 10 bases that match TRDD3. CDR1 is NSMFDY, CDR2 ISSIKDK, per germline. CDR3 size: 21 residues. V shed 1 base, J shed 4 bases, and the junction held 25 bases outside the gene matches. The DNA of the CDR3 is TGTGCAGCAAGCATAATAAATATTCCTCGTACTGGGGGATGGTGGAACGATAAACTCATCTTT. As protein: CAASIINIPRTGGWWNDKLIF. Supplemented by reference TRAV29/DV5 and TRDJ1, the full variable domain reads DQQVKQNSPSLSVQEGRISILNCDYTNSMFDYFLWYKKYPAEGPTFLISISSIKDKNEDGRFTVFLNKSAKHLSLHIVPSQPGDSAVYFCAASIINIPRTGGWWNDKLIFGKGTRVTVEP.

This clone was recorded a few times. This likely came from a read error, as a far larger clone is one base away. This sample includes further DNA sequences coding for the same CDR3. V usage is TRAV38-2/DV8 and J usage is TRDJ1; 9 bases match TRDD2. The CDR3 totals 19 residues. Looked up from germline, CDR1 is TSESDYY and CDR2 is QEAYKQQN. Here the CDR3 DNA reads TGTGCTTACAGGAGCGCGCCGCCTTCCTACTTCTCTTCTACCGATAAACTCATCTTT. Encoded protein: CAYRSAPPSYFSSTDKLIF.

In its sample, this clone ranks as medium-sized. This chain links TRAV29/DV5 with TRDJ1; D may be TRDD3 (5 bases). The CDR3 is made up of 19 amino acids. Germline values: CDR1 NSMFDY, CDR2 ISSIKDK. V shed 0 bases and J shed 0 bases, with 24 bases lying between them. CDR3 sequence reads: CAASAGVGYRRDYTDKLIF. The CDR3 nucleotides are TGTGCAGCAAGCGCGGGCGTGGGGTATCGGCGGGATTACACCGATAAACTCATCTTT.

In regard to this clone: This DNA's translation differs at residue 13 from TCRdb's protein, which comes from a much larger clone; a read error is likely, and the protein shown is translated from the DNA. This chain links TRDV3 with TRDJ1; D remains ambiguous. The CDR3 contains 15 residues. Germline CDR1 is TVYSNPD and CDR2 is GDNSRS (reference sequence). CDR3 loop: CAFILLRTSADKRIF. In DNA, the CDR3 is TGTGCCTTTATCCTGCTCCGTACTAGCGCCGATAAACGCATCTTT.

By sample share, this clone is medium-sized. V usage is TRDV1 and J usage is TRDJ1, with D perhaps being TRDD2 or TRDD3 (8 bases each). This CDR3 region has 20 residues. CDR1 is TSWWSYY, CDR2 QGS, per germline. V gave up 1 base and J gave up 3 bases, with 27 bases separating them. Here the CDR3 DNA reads TGTGCTCTTGGGGAACCGCCCCTTCCTAGACAACTGGGGGGCCCCGATAAACTCATCTTT. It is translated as CALGEPPLPRQLGGPDKLIF.

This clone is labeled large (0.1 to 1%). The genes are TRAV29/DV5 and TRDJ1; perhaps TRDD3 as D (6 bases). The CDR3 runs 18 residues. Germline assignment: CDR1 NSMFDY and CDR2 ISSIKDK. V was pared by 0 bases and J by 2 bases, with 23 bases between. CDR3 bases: TGTGCAGCAAGCGCGCGGACAAGAGGGCCCGGGGATACCGATAAACTCATCTTT. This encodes CAASARTRGPGDTDKLIF. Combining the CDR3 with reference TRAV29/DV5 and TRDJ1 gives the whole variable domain DQQVKQNSPSLSVQEGRISILNCDYTNSMFDYFLWYKKYPAEGPTFLISISSIKDKNEDGRFTVFLNKSAKHLSLHIVPSQPGDSAVYFCAASARTRGPGDTDKLIFGKGTRVTVEP.